This is a list of T cell receptor beta chains from one sample in a study of blood T cells in healthy people across ages. TCRdb reanalysed the 5' RACE reads using MiXCR and keeps one entry per CDR3 protein. Of 1 million or so distinct CDR3 sequences in the sample, around 25% were seen once. The same specimen was also included in a second study, on T cells of mothers and their children.

Sequencing used blood. These receptors were taken from a girl aged 2 to 10 in good health. The CDR3 runs from the conserved cysteine through the conserved F or W. Fields, in order: D gene, V gene, J gene, clone size, CDR3 protein, CDR3 DNA. A D gene is named only where the DNA matches it firmly. Size tells how often a clone was seen (once, few, many) or the class of an expanded clone, and some rows leave it out.

-	TRBV7-9	TRBJ2-7	-	CASSSENGPNYEQYF	TGTGCCAGCAGCTCAGAAAACGGACCGAACTACGAGCAGTACTTC
-	TRBV7-2	TRBJ2-1	-	CASGIRGVEQFF	TGTGCCAGCGGTATTCGAGGCGTGGAGCAGTTCTTC
TRBD2	TRBV20-1	TRBJ2-1	-	CSASGRGSSYNEQFF	TGCAGTGCTAGCGGCCGCGGGAGCTCCTACAATGAGCAGTTCTTC
-	TRBV19	TRBJ1-5	few	CASSIVSGSNQPQHF	TGTGCCAGTAGTATAGTTTCGGGTAGCAATCAGCCCCAGCATTTT
-	TRBV5-1	TRBJ2-2	few	CASSQKRDSNTGELFF	TGCGCCAGCAGTCAAAAAAGGGACTCGAACACCGGGGAGCTGTTTTTT
-	TRBV9	TRBJ1-4	-	CASSTDSLNEKLFF	TGTGCCAGCAGCACGGACAGTCTAAATGAAAAACTGTTTTTT
-	TRBV7-9	TRBJ2-3	-	CASSLIPSGSDTQYF	TGTGCCAGCAGCTTAATCCCTTCCGGTTCAGATACGCAGTATTTT
-	TRBV7-2	TRBJ2-5	few	CASSLVKRETQYF	TGTGCCAGCAGCTTAGTGAAGCGGGAGACCCAGTACTTC
-	TRBV5-1	TRBJ2-2	-	CASSLSRAGTGELFF	TGCGCCAGCAGCCTCTCGCGGGCCGGCACCGGGGAGCTGTTTTTT
TRBD1	TRBV5-1	TRBJ2-7	-	CASSFGQGGNEQYF	TGCGCCAGCAGCTTTGGACAGGGGGGCAACGAGCAGTACTTC
TRBD1	TRBV20-1	TRBJ2-5	-	CSARSGQGPDSRETQYF	TGCAGTGCTAGGTCCGGACAGGGTCCGGACAGTCGGGAGACCCAGTACTTC
-	TRBV20-1	TRBJ2-5	many	CSASDSREASQETQYF	TGCAGTGCTAGTGACTCAAGGGAGGCTTCCCAAGAGACCCAGTACTTC
TRBD2	TRBV6-1	TRBJ2-5	-	CASSGRTRVLAGEETQYF	TGTGCCAGCAGTGGACGGACGCGTGTTCTAGCGGGGGAAGAGACCCAGTACTTC
-	TRBV13	TRBJ2-7	-	CASSSPQGREQYF	TGTGCCAGCAGCTCACCACAGGGGAGGGAGCAGTACTTC
-	TRBV29-1	TRBJ2-1	-	CSAKGGNEQFF	TGCAGCGCCAAGGGCGGCAATGAGCAGTTCTTC
-	TRBV6-4	TRBJ2-7	-	CASSGGQTGSYEQYF	TGTGCCAGCAGCGGGGGACAGACTGGCTCCTACGAGCAGTACTTC